The source of this TCR beta chain is a study of identical twins. Overall study results and limits: The models gave estimates that fell short of the out-of-frame TCR alpha sharing seen in monozygotic twins.

From the 5' RACE reads, TCRdb called clonotypes with MiXCR, one entry per CDR3 protein. The table includes approximately 630,000 distinct CDR3 sequences, 7.1% detected once. This clonotype has just a few counts. Its antigen is undetermined. The V gene lost 4 bases and the J gene lost 7 bases, with 8 bases spanning the gap. Germline values: CDR1 SEHNR, CDR2 FQNEAQ (reference sequence). The CDR3 totals 12 residues. The sample was also linked to a second study, of yellow fever vaccine responses in identical twins.

The sequence came from a woman aged 18-29 years in good health. The chain is built from TRBV7-9 and TRBJ2-1; D unclear. Specimen: PBMCs. The CDR3 sequence is CASSSATNEQFF. As DNA, the CDR3 is TGTGCCAGCAGCTCGGCGACTAATGAGCAGTTCTTC.